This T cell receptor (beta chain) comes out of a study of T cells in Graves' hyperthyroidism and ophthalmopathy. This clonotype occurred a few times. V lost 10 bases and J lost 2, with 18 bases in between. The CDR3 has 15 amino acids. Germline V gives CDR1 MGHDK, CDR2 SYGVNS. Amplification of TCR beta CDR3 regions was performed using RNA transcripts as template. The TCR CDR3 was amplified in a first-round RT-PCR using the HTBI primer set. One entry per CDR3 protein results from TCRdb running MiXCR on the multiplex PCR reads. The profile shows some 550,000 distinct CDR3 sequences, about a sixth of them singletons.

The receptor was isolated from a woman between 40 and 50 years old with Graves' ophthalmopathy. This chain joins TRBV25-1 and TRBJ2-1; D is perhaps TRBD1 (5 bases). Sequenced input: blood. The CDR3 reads CATSVQGSAYNEQFF. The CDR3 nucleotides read TGTGCCACCTCAGTTCAGGGATCGGCCTACAATGAGCAGTTCTTC.